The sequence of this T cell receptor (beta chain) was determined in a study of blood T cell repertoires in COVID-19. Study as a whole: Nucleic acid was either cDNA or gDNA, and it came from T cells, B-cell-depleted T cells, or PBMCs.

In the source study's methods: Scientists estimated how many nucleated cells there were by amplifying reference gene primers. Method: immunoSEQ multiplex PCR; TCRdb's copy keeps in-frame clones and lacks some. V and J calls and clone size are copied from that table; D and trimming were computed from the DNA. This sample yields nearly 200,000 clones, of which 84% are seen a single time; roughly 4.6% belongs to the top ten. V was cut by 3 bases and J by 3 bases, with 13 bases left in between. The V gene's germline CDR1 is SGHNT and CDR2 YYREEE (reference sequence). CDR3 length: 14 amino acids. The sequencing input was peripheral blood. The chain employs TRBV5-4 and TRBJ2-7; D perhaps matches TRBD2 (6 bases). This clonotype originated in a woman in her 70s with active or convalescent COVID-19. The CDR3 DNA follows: TGTGCCAGCAGCTGGGGGACTGGAGGCTACGAGCAGTACTTC. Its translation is CASSWGTGGYEQYF.